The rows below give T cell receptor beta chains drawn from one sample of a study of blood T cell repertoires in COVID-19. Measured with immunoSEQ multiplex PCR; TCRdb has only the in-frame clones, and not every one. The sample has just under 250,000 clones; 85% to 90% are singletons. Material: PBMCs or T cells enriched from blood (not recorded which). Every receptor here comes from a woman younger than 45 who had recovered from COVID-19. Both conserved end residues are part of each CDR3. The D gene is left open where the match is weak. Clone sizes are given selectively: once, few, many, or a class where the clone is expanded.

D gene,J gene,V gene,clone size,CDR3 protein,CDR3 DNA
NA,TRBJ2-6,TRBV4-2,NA,CASSQEASSGANVLTF,TGTGCCAGCAGCCAAGAGGCCTCCTCTGGGGCCAACGTCCTGACTTTC
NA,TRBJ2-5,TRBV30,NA,CASHRVLQETQYF,TGTGCCTCTCACAGGGTACTGCAAGAGACCCAGTACTTC
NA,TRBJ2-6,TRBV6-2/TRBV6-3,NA,CASSPPGWAGANVLTF,TGTGCCAGCAGTCCCCCCGGGTGGGCTGGGGCCAACGTCCTGACTTTC
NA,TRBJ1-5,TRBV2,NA,CASQKDRRNQPQHF,TGTGCCAGCCAAAAGGACAGAAGAAATCAGCCCCAGCATTTT
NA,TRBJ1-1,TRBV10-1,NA,CASSESFRTVPNTEAFF,TGCGCCAGCAGTGAGTCGTTCCGGACAGTCCCGAACACTGAAGCTTTCTTT
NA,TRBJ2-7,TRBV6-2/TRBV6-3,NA,CASSYRISGPISEQYF,TGTGCCAGCAGTTACCGTATCTCAGGGCCGATTAGCGAGCAGTACTTC
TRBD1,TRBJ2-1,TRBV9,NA,CASSVGGTGPSSYNEQFF,TGTGCCAGCAGCGTTGGCGGGACAGGCCCTTCTTCCTACAATGAGCAGTTCTTC
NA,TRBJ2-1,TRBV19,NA,CASSIAGAPSYNEQFF,TGTGCCAGTAGTATAGCGGGAGCCCCCTCCTACAATGAGCAGTTCTTC
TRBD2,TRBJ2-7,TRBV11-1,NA,CASSLEFLAGSYEQYF,TGTGCCAGCAGCTTAGAATTTCTAGCGGGATCCTACGAGCAGTACTTC
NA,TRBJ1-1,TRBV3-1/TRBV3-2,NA,CASSPNTGDLSNTEAFF,TGTGCCAGCAGCCCTAACACGGGAGACCTGTCGAACACTGAAGCTTTCTTT
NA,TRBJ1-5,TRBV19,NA,CASREGDSNQPQHF,TGTGCCAGTAGGGAAGGGGATAGCAATCAGCCCCAGCATTTT
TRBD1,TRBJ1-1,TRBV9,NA,CASSARTGIDTEAFF,TGTGCCAGCAGCGCCCGGACAGGGATTGACACTGAAGCTTTCTTT
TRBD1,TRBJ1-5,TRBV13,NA,CASSIRQGHQPQHF,TGTGCCAGCAGCATAAGACAGGGCCATCAGCCCCAGCATTTT
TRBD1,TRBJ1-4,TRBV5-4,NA,CASSFSGTGLPTNEKLFF,TGTGCCAGCAGCTTCTCCGGGACAGGGCTTCCAACTAATGAAAAACTGTTTTTT
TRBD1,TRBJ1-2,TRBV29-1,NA,CSVDRRSYGYTF,TGCAGCGTGGACAGGAGAAGCTATGGCTACACCTTC
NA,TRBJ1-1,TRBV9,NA,CASSVVGGAGTEAFF,TGTGCCAGCAGCGTAGTTGGAGGGGCTGGGACTGAAGCTTTCTTT
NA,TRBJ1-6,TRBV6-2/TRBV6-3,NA,CASSGTYNSPLHF,TGTGCCAGCAGCGGGACTTATAATTCACCCCTCCACTTT
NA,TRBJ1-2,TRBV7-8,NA,CASSFRDFNYGYTF,TGTGCCAGCAGTTTCCGGGACTTCAACTATGGCTACACCTTC
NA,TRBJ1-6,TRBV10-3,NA,CAISDEAGHNSPLHF,TGTGCCATCAGTGACGAAGCAGGGCATAATTCACCCCTCCACTTT
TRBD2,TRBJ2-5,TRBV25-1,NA,CASSATSAATRTQYF,TGTGCCAGCAGTGCTACTAGCGCCGCGACGAGGACCCAGTACTTC
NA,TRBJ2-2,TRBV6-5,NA,CASTSGQATGELFF,NA
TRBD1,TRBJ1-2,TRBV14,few,CASSFYSGTGPNYGYTF,TGTGCCAGCAGCTTCTATTCCGGGACAGGGCCTAACTATGGCTACACCTTC
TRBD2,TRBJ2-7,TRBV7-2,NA,CASSLREGGLREQYF,TGTGCCAGCAGCCTCCGGGAGGGGGGGCTCCGGGAGCAGTACTTC
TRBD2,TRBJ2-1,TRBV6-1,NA,CASSELAGGYNEQFF,TGTGCCAGCAGTGAATTGGCGGGAGGTTACAATGAGCAGTTCTTC
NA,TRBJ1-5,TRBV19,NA,CASMATENQPQHF,TGTGCCAGTATGGCGACTGAGAATCAGCCCCAGCATTTT
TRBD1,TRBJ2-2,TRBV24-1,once,CATSRQGPSTGELFF,TGTGCCACAAGCAGACAGGGACCGTCAACCGGGGAGCTGTTTTTT
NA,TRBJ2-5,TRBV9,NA,CASSVQEETQYF,TGTGCCAGCAGCGTACAGGAAGAGACCCAGTACTTC